The 12 T cell receptor beta chains given below trace back to one sample, sequenced in a study of read filtering for tumor transcriptome and immune sequencing. From approximately 430 ng of RNA, a library with molecular barcoded alpha/delta and beta/gamma adaptors was made. MiXCR, applied by TCRdb to the reads, yields one record per CDR3 protein. Of tens of thousands of distinct CDR3 sequences listed, less than 25% are singletons. Input material: a population of CD138-negative cells sorted from bone marrow. The receptors were gathered from a donor at least 40 years old with multiple myeloma.

The chain uses TRBV10-1 and TRBJ2-3; D is ambiguous. Germline V gene sequence: CDR1 WNHNN, CDR2 SYGVQD (reference sequence). This CDR3 is 13 amino acids long. The V end was cut by 8 bases, the J end by 1 base, with 10 bases between. This CDR3 is CASRLDRTDTQYF. Here the CDR3 DNA reads TGCGCCAGCCGGCTGGACCGCACAGATACGCAGTATTTT.

The table lists this clonotype with a few counts. The chain has TRBV20-1 and TRBJ1-5; D is undetermined. The V and J ends lost 5 bases and 4 bases respectively, with 18 bases between them. Per the germline V gene, CDR1 is DFQATT and CDR2 is SNEGSKA (reference sequence). The CDR3 extends over 15 amino acids. In DNA, the CDR3 is TGCAGTGCTGGCCATAATTCCCCCGGAAATCAGCCCCAGCATTTT. Translated, it gives CSAGHNSPGNQPQHF.

This clonotype was picked up many times. The chain uses TRBV20-1 and TRBJ2-5; D possibly uses TRBD1 or TRBD2 (5 bases each). CDR3 length: 12 residues. Trimming stripped 5 bases from V and 5 bases from J, with 12 bases between. The germline V gene has CDR1 DFQATT and CDR2 SNEGSKA (reference sequence). The CDR3 loop is CSAPGWGETQYF. The CDR3 nucleotides read TGCAGTGCTCCTGGTTGGGGGGAGACCCAGTACTTC.

This clonotype was recorded many times. CDR3 sequence (DNA): TGTGCCAGCAGCCCAGACAGGGGCGCCTACAATGAGCAGTTCTTC. Residues: CASSPDRGAYNEQFF. This chain uses TRBV5-4 with TRBJ2-1, with TRBD1 identical over 8 bases. The germline CDR1 and CDR2 sequences are SGHNT and YYREEE (reference sequence). V lost 4 bases to trimming and J lost 2 bases; unmatched junction nucleotides: 5. The CDR3 extends over 15 amino acids.

Notes on this clonotype: This may arise from a read error, as a much more abundant clone is one base away. The V gene is TRBV12-3 or TRBV12-4, the J gene TRBJ2-5; D is undetermined. Deletions cut 2 bases from V and 1 base from J, with 5 bases between. CDR3 size: 13 residues. The DNA for the CDR3 is TGTGCCAGCAGTTTAACAAGCCAAGAGACCCAGTACTTC. It yields the protein CASSLTSQETQYF.

This clonotype was recorded many times. This chain connects TRBV5-1 to TRBJ1-1; D is ambiguous. CDR1 SGHRS and CDR2 YFSETQ come from the germline V gene. Trimming stripped 0 bases from V and 0 bases from J, with 6 bases between. CDR3 size: 14 residues. The CDR3 here is CASSLGVLNTEAFF. CDR3 nucleotide sequence: TGCGCCAGCAGCTTGGGGGTCTTGAACACTGAAGCTTTCTTT. The full variable domain, completed using reference TRBV5-1 and TRBJ1-1, is KAGVTQTPRYLIKTRGQQVTLSCSPISGHRSVSWYQQTPGQGLQFLFEYFSETQRNKGNFPGRFSGRQFSNSRSEMNVSTLELGDSALYLCASSLGVLNTEAFFGQGTRLTVV.

Note on this clonotype: The missing conserved phenylalanine or tryptophan at the end of this CDR3 makes a read error likely. The chain recombines TRBV7-9 with TRBJ2-5; D possibly corresponds to TRBD1 (7 bases). From germline, CDR1 is SEHNR and CDR2 FQNEAQ (reference sequence). V lost 8 bases, J lost 2 bases, and 15 bases lay in between. The CDR3 covers 14 residues. CDR3 sequence: CASGGARGQETQYL. The CDR3 DNA is TGTGCCAGCGGAGGGGCCAGGGGGCAAGAGACCCAGTACCTC.

In this sample, this clonotype turned up many times. The rearrangement links TRBV7-2 to TRBJ2-3; D is possibly TRBD1 (5 bases). There are 16 residues in the CDR3. Trimming removed 3 bases at V and 4 bases at J, with 17 bases between. Germline V CDR1 and CDR2: SGHTA, FQGNSA. CDR3 DNA: TGTGCCAGCAGCTTCTTTGAGATGGCAGGGTCAGATACGCAGTATTTT. Translation gives CASSFFEMAGSDTQYF.

This clonotype was counted ten times or more. This sequence joins TRBV5-1 and TRBJ2-4; D call uncertain. This CDR3 comprises 13 residues. The V end lost 0 bases, the J end lost 6 bases, and 7 bases lay between the germline ends. Germline CDR1 SGHRS, CDR2 YFSETQ. The CDR3 DNA follows: TGCGCCAGCAGCTTGGCAGGTCCAAACATTCAGTACTTC. Translated: CASSLAGPNIQYF.

This clonotype was counted many times. The rearrangement uses TRBV7-9 and TRBJ2-2; 7 bases fit TRBD2. V dropped 1 base and J dropped 1; count of bases not matched to a gene: 6. Germline CDR1 is SEHNR and CDR2 is FQNEAQ (reference sequence). The CDR3 loop spans 17 amino acids. The CDR3 region is CASSLEGGTLNTGELFF. Here the CDR3 DNA reads TGTGCCAGCAGCTTAGAGGGAGGGACCCTGAACACCGGGGAGCTGTTTTTT.

The table lists this clonotype with a few counts. The chain couples TRBV10-3 to TRBJ1-5, with D tentatively TRBD1 (5 bases). The length of the CDR3 is 15 residues. CDR1 is ENHRY and CDR2 is SYGVKD in the germline V gene. The V gene lost 4 bases and the J gene lost 1 base, with 11 bases spanning the gap. The CDR3 bases are TGTGCCATCAGTGGCCGGGACGGGAGCAATCAGCCCCAGCATTTT. It encodes CAISGRDGSNQPQHF.

This clonotype was found many times. V usage is TRBV6-5 and J usage is TRBJ2-2; 7 bases fit TRBD2. Trimming cost V 7 bases and J 5 bases; bases outside gene matches: 13. CDR3 length: 16 amino acids. Germline V gene data show CDR1 as MNHEY and CDR2 as SVGAGI. CDR3 region: CASIHGAGVMTGELFF. The CDR3 coding sequence is TGTGCCAGCATCCACGGGGCGGGAGTTATGACCGGGGAGCTGTTTTTT.